This T cell receptor (beta chain) was identified during a study of T cell repertoires in cytomegalovirus infection. Study-wide background: Based on public TCR beta signatures, there were indications of CMV infection and of a matching HLA type.

Study-wide findings and caveats: Summed frequency of shared TCR beta families picked out CMV carriers who also had the relevant HLA. Ex vivo responses were dominated by HLA-C-restricted CMV-specific TCR beta clonotypes.

Comment on this clonotype: The antigen remains unidentified.

V dropped 2 bases and J dropped 4; count of bases not matched to a gene: 15. Germline V gene lookup returns CDR1 LGHNA and CDR2 YSLEER. CDR3 size: 18 residues. TCRdb itself ran the reads through MiXCR, one entry per CDR3 protein. The sample lists about 190,000 distinct CDR3 sequences; more than 9% were seen once. The sequence was obtained from a human donor in good health (CMV status not recorded). Some clones in this sample may be carry-over from other donors' samples. This chain uses TRBV4-3 with TRBJ2-3, with 7 bases matching TRBD2. Sequenced sample: PBMCs. CDR3 in DNA: TGCGCCAGCAGCCAACGACCCCTGGGACGGGGGGTAGCAGATACGCAGTATTTT. It codes for CASSQRPLGRGVADTQYF.